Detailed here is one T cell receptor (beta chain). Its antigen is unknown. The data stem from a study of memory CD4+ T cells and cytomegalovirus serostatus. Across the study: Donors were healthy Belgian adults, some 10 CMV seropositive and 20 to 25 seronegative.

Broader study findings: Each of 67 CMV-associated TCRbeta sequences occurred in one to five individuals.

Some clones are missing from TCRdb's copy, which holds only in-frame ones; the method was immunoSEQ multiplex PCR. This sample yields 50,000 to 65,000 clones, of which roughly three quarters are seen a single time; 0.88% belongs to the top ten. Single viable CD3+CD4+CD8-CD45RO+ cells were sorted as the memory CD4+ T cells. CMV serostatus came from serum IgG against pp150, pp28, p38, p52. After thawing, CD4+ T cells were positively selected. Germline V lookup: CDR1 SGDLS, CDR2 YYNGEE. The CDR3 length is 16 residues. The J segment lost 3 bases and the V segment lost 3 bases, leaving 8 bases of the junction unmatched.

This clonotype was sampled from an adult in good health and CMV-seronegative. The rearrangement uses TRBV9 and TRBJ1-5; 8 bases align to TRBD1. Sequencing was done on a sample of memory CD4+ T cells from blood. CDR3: CASSAGTGKINQPQHF. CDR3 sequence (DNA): TGTGCCAGCAGCGCCGGGACAGGTAAAATCAATCAGCCCCAGCATTTT.